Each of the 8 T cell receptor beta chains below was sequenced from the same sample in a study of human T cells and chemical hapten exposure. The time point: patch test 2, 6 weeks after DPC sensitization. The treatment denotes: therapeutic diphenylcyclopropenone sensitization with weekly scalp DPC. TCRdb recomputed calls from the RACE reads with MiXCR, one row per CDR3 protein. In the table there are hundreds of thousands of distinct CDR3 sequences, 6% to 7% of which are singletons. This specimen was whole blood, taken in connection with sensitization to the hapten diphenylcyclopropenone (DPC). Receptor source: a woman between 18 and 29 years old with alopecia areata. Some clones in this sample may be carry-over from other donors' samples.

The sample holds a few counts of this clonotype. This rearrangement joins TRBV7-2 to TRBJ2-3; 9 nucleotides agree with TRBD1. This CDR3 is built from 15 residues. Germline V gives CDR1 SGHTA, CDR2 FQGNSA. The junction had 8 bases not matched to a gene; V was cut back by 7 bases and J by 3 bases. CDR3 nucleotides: TGTGCCAGCACGCCCGGGGGACAGGGTACAGATACGCAGTATTTT. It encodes CASTPGGQGTDTQYF. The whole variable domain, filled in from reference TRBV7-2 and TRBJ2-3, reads GAGVSQSPSNKVTEKGKDVELRCDPISGHTALYWYRQSLGQGLEFLIYFQGNSAPDKSGLPSDRFSAERTGGSVSTLTIQRTQQEDSAVYLCASTPGGQGTDTQYFGPGTRLTVL.

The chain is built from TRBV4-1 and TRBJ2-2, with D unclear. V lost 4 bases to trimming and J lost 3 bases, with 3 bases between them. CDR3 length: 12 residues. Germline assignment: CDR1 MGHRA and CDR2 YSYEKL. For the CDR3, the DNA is TGCGCCAGCAGCCCCCACACCGGGGAGCTGTTTTTT. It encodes CASSPHTGELFF.

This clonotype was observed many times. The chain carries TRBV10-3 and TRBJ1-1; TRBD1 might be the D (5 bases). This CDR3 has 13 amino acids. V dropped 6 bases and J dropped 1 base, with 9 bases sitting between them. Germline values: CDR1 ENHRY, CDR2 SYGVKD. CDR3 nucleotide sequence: TGTGCCATCAGGGGGACGGGGAACACTGAAGCTTTCTTT. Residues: CAIRGTGNTEAFF.

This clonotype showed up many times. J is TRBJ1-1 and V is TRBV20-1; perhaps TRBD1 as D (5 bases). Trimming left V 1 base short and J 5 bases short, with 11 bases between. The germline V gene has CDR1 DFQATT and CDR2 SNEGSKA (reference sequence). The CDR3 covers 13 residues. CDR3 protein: CSARVGEWTEAFF. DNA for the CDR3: TGCAGTGCTAGAGTGGGGGAGTGGACTGAAGCTTTCTTT.

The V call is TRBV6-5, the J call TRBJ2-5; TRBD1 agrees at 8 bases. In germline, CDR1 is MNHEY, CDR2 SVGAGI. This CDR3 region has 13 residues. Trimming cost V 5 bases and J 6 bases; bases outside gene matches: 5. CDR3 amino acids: CASSADRAKTQYF. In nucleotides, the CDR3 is TGTGCCAGCAGTGCGGACAGGGCGAAGACCCAGTACTTC.

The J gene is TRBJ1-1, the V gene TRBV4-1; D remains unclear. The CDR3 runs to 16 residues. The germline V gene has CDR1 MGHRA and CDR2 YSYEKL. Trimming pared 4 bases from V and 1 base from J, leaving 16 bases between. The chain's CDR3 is CASSRIPGLPNTEAFF. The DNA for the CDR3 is TGCGCCAGCAGCCGCATACCGGGTCTTCCGAACACTGAAGCTTTCTTT.

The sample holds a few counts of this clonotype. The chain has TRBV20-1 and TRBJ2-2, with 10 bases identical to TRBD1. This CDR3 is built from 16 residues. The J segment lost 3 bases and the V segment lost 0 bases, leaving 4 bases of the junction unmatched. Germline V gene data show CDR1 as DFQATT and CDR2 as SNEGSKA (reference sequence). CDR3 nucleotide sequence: TGCAGTGCTAGAGATCGGGACAGGGGAGACACCGGGGAGCTGTTTTTT. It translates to CSARDRDRGDTGELFF.

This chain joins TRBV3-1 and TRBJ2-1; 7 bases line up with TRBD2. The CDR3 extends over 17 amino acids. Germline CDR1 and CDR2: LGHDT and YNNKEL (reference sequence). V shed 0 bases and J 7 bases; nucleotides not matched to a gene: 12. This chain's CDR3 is CASSQDLGRGIMNEQFF. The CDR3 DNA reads TGTGCCAGCAGCCAAGATCTGGGGCGGGGGATTATGAATGAGCAGTTCTTC.